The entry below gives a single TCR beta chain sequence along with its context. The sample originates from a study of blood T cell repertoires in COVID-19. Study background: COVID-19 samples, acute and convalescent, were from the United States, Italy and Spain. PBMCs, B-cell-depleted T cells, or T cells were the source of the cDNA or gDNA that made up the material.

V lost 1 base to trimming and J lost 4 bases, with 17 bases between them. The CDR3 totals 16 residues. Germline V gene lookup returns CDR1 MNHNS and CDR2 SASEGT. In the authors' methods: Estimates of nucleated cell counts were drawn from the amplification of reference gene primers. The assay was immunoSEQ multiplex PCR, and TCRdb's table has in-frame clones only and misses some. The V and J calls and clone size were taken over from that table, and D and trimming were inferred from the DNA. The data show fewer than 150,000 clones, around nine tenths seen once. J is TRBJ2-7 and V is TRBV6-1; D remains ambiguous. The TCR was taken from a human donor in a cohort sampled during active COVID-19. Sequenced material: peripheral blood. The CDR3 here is CASSEGAKPRRYEQYF. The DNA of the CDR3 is TGTGCCAGCAGTGAAGGGGCAAAGCCACGTCGGTACGAGCAGTACTTC.